The entry below describes one T cell receptor (beta chain). What antigen it recognizes has not been identified. The record has no base qualities; no much larger clone is one base away. The sample is drawn from a study of T cell changes during pregnancy in multiple sclerosis (dated by TCRdb to about 2019). Background for the entire study: In women with multiple sclerosis, the researchers looked at how the T cell repertoire shifted as pregnancy progressed.

From the germline V gene, CDR1 is SQVTM and CDR2 is ANQGSEA. There are 15 amino acids in the CDR3, from cysteine to phenylalanine inclusive. The retained sequence is limited to the CDR3, 45 bases, with the frame set at the first base. For this chain, trimming is 3 bases at the V end and 0 bases at the J end, and the number of junction bases without a gene match is 5. Library construction relied on the immunoSEQ multiplex PCR assay. As stored in TCRdb, this immuneACCESS dataset retains in-frame rearrangements with V and J assigned. A fraction of the clones does not appear; measured against another copy, unresolved V genes explain less than half of the discrepancy, and the remainder lacks a known reason. This sample comprises some 70,000 clones, around 92% of them detected only once. Clones ranked in the top ten supply around 3.3% of the sample.

This material consisted of CD8+ T cells from peripheral blood mononuclear cells, taken in the third trimester of pregnancy. The origin of this receptor is a female donor in good health, enrolled as a control in a pregnancy study. The sequence is built from TRBV29-1 and TRBJ2-1; the junction holds 7 bases that match TRBD2. The CDR3 protein is CSVEVRGSSYNEQFF. Here is the DNA: TGCAGCGTTGAGGTGCGGGGGAGCTCCTACAATGAGCAGTTCTTC.